These 29 T cell receptor beta chains were all obtained from the same sample, sequenced in a study of blood T cell repertoires in COVID-19. TCRdb keeps only in-frame clones here, not all; method: immunoSEQ multiplex PCR. The repertoire includes around 68,000 clones, around four fifths of them detected once, and approximately 10% sits in the top ten. Sequencing input: peripheral blood. These TCRs come from a woman between 50 and 59 years old with acute or convalescent COVID-19.

V is TRBV23-1 and J is TRBJ1-4; a possible D gene is TRBD1 (6 bases). TRBV23-1 is noted as an ORF with a role that remains uncertain. The CDR3 has 15 amino acids. Trimming pared 7 bases from V and 1 base from J, leaving 13 bases between. The CDR3 here is CASTLTGLTNEKLFF. CDR3 bases: TGCGCCAGCACCCTAACAGGGTTAACTAATGAAAAACTGTTTTTT.

This clone was counted once. The gene calls are TRBV27 and TRBJ1-6; D ambiguous. Germline lookup yields CDR1 MNHEY and CDR2 SMNVEV (reference sequence). CDR3 length: 13 amino acids. V was pared by 3 bases and J by 6 bases, with 6 bases between. Here the CDR3 reads CASSLGPNSPLHF. In DNA form, the CDR3 reads TGTGCCAGCAGTTTGGGCCCTAATTCACCCCTCCACTTT.

V usage is TRBV5-1 and J usage is TRBJ1-5, with a tentative D call TRBD1 (5 bases). Germline V gene sequence: CDR1 SGHRS, CDR2 YFSETQ. V was shortened by 4 bases and J by 0 bases, with 11 bases between the two germline ends. CDR3 length equals 15 residues. The CDR3 region has the DNA TGCGCCAGCAGCCGGGAGGGGAATAGCAATCAGCCCCAGCATTTT. It yields the protein CASSREGNSNQPQHF.

The V gene is TRBV19, the J gene TRBJ2-7; 11 bases are shared with TRBD1. CDR1 and CDR2 (germline): LNHDA, SQIVND (reference sequence). This CDR3 spans 18 amino acids. The V and J ends lost 3 bases and 0 bases, in that order; junction bases with no gene match: 10. Here the CDR3 reads CASSIVGTGGTSSYEQYF. The CDR3 DNA follows: TGTGCCAGTAGTATCGTCGGGACAGGGGGAACAAGCTCCTACGAGCAGTACTTC.

V usage is TRBV6-4 and J usage is TRBJ2-2; no clear D. The germline CDR1 and CDR2 sequences are MRHNA and SNTAGT. V dropped 10 bases and J dropped 1 base, with 7 bases sitting between them. The CDR3 sequence is 12 residues long. The CDR3, as DNA: TGTGCCACGCGAGGGAACACCGGGGAGCTGTTTTTT. Protein sequence: CATRGNTGELFF.

This clone has just one count. This chain uses TRBV6-5 with TRBJ1-5; 7 bases line up with TRBD1. The CDR3 sequence is 13 residues long. Germline loops: CDR1 MNHEY, CDR2 SVGAGI. After removal of 8 bases from V and 4 bases from J, the junction contained 5 bases not matched to a gene. The CDR3 nucleotides read TGTGCCAGCGTCAGACAGGGTAATCAGCCCCAGCATTTT. Protein sequence: CASVRQGNQPQHF.

The table lists this clone with a few counts. The chain recombines TRBV19 with TRBJ1-2; a possible D gene is TRBD1 (6 bases). V lost 3 bases and J lost 1, with 12 bases in between. Looked up from germline, CDR1 is LNHDA and CDR2 is SQIVND (reference sequence). The CDR3 extends over 15 amino acids. The CDR3 coding sequence is TGTGCCAGTAGTATCGAACAGGGTCTTAACTATGGCTACACCTTC. Amino acid sequence: CASSIEQGLNYGYTF.

The chain links TRBV11-2 to TRBJ1-1; possibly TRBD1 for D (6 bases). V shed 0 bases and J shed 9 bases, with 20 bases lying between them. Germline V gives CDR1 SGHAT, CDR2 FQNNGV. There are 16 residues in the CDR3. The CDR3 DNA reads as TGTGCCAGCAGCTTAGAGATTGCCCGGGACACAACCAAAGCTTTCTTT. Protein: CASSLEIARDTTKAFF.

The chain recombines TRBV19 with TRBJ1-1; 9 nucleotides align to TRBD1. Germline loops: CDR1 LNHDA, CDR2 SQIVND (reference sequence). There are 15 residues in the CDR3. V was clipped by 7 bases and J by 6 bases; unmatched bases: 12. CDR3 region: CASTLGQGPGAEAFF. CDR3 nucleotides: TGTGCCAGTACGCTAGGACAGGGGCCGGGGGCTGAAGCTTTCTTT. The entire variable domain, with the rest obtained from reference TRBV19 and TRBJ1-1, is as follows: DGGITQSPKYLFRKEGQNVTLSCEQNLNHDAMYWYRQDPGQGLRLIYYSQIVNDFQKGDIAEGYSVSREKKESFPLTVTSAQKNPTAFYLCASTLGQGPGAEAFFGQGTRLTVV.

The rearrangement joins TRBV24-1 to TRBJ2-1; 9 bases match TRBD1. The CDR3 sequence is 16 residues long. In germline, CDR1 is KGHDR, CDR2 SFDVKD. The trim removed 2 bases at V and 7 bases at J, leaving 8 bases unmatched. In DNA form, the CDR3 reads TGTGCCACCAGTGATTCCGGGACAGGGTCGATGAATGAGCAGTTCTTC. It codes for CATSDSGTGSMNEQFF.

The genes are TRBV5-1 and TRBJ2-6, with D uncertain. The germline gives CDR1 SGHRS, CDR2 YFSETQ. V shed 4 bases and J shed 4 bases, with 15 bases lying between them. The CDR3 spans 16 residues. CDR3 DNA sequence: TGCGCCAGCAGCCCACTCGCGGCGACCGGGGCCAACGTCCTGACTTTC. It codes for CASSPLAATGANVLTF.

The rearrangement links TRBV2 to TRBJ1-5; TRBD1 matches at 10 bases. The V and J ends lost 6 bases and 3 bases, in that order; junction bases with no gene match: 5. This CDR3 contains 15 residues. Germline-derived CDR1 and CDR2 are SNHLY and FYNNEI. The CDR3 region has the DNA TGTGCCAGCAGGGGGGACAGGGGACCCAATCAGCCCCAGCATTTT. Its protein is CASRGDRGPNQPQHF.

The CDR3: CASGEGQGMETQYF. DNA of the CDR3: TGTGCTAGTGGAGAGGGACAGGGCATGGAGACCCAGTACTTC. J is TRBJ2-5 and V is TRBV12-5, with 9 bases matching TRBD1. The CDR3 length is 14 residues. Germline V gene lookup returns CDR1 LGHNT and CDR2 FRNRAP. Unmatched junction bases numbered 7, after V lost 6 bases and J lost 5 bases.

The chain's CDR3 is CASSQRRNNEQFF. The CDR3 region has the DNA TGCGCCAGCAGCCAAAGGAGAAACAATGAGCAGTTCTTC. The chain uses TRBV4-3 and TRBJ2-1; the D is unclear. Germline CDR1 reads LGHNA; CDR2 reads YSLEER. V was clipped by 2 bases and J by 5 bases, with 7 bases between them. The CDR3 is made up of 13 amino acids.

The chain uses TRBV6-4 and TRBJ2-1, with 12 bases lining up with TRBD2. This CDR3 region has 13 residues. The V gene end was trimmed by 6 bases and the J gene end by 9 bases; junction bases not matched to a gene: 3. Germline V CDR1 and CDR2: MRHNA, SNTAGT. The CDR3 DNA reads as TGTGCCAGCAGCCGACTAGCGGGAGTTGAGCAGTTCTTC. It is translated as CASSRLAGVEQFF.

The chain links TRBV18 to TRBJ2-5; 12 bases are a match to TRBD1. J was trimmed by 3 bases and V by 3 bases; bases with no gene match: 2. This CDR3 is built from 15 residues. Per the germline V gene, CDR1 is KGHSH and CDR2 is LQKENI. The CDR3 sequence is CASSPGTGGKETQYF. In nucleotides, the CDR3 is TGTGCCAGCTCACCCGGGACAGGGGGCAAAGAGACCCAGTACTTC. Variable domain in full (rest from reference TRBV18 and TRBJ2-5): NAGVMQNPRHLVRRRGQEARLRCSPMKGHSHVYWYRQLPEEGLKFMVYLQKENIIDESGMPKERFSAEFPKEGPSILRIQQVVRGDSAAYFCASSPGTGGKETQYFGPGTRLLVL.

This clone is a singleton in its sample. The chain couples TRBV18 to TRBJ2-1; TRBD2 agrees at 8 bases. Germline V CDR1 and CDR2: KGHSH, LQKENI. Losses at the gene ends were 5 bases for V and 10 bases for J; bases not matched to a gene: 13. CDR3 length: 15 amino acids. CDR3: CASSILADSEGEQFF. CDR3 DNA sequence: TGTGCCAGCTCAATACTAGCGGACTCCGAGGGGGAGCAGTTCTTC.

This clone showed up just once. The rearrangement links TRBV28 to TRBJ1-2; D possibly corresponds to TRBD1 (6 bases). This CDR3 contains 13 residues. Germline V gene lookup returns CDR1 MDHEN and CDR2 SYDVKM. V was shortened by 4 bases and J by 2 bases, with 8 bases between the two germline ends. Here the CDR3 reads CASSSGQNYGYTF. In nucleotides, the CDR3 is TGTGCCAGCAGTTCAGGACAGAACTATGGCTACACCTTC.

The V call is TRBV7-3, the J call TRBJ2-1; 8 bases are shared with TRBD1. Looked up from germline, CDR1 is SGHTA and CDR2 is FQGTGA. V was clipped by 4 bases and J by 2 bases; unmatched bases: 4. The CDR3 totals 15 residues. The CDR3 nucleotides read TGTGCCAGCAGCTCCTCGGGACAGGCCTACAATGAGCAGTTCTTC. Amino acids: CASSSSGQAYNEQFF.

The chain combines TRBV7-2 with TRBJ1-1, with no clear D. The CDR3 is 13 residues long. Deletions cut 2 bases from V and 1 base from J, with 5 bases between. Germline CDR1 and CDR2: SGHTA and FQGNSA. The CDR3 region has the DNA TGTGCCAGCAGCTTACAGCGGAACACTGAAGCTTTCTTT. Translating it yields CASSLQRNTEAFF. Full variable domain (rest looked up from reference TRBV7-2 and TRBJ1-1): GAGVSQSPSNKVTEKGKDVELRCDPISGHTALYWYRQSLGQGLEFLIYFQGNSAPDKSGLPSDRFSAERTGGSVSTLTIQRTQQEDSAVYLCASSLQRNTEAFFGQGTRLTVV.

The CDR3 here is CASSLEAAETEAFF. The CDR3 DNA is TGTGCCAGCAGCTTAGAAGCGGCGGAGACTGAAGCTTTCTTT. V and J are TRBV7-2 and TRBJ1-1; no definite D call. Trimming pared 1 base from V and 5 bases from J, leaving 11 bases between. The CDR3 sequence is 14 residues long. Germline CDR1 SGHTA, CDR2 FQGNSA.

The chain carries TRBV6-6 and TRBJ1-5; D is possibly TRBD1 (6 bases). This CDR3 comprises 12 residues. Germline V gene lookup returns CDR1 MNHNY and CDR2 SVGAGI (reference sequence). With 2 bases removed from V and 15 bases from J, the gap between germline ends came to 14 bases. CDR3 sequence reads: CASSYGVRDTHF. The CDR3 bases are TGTGCCAGCAGTTACGGGGTAAGGGACACGCATTTT.

The V and J genes are TRBV11-2 and TRBJ1-1, with no clear D. The CDR3 consists of 13 residues. Germline CDR1 is SGHAT and CDR2 is FQNNGV. The V end was cut by 1 base, the J end by 5 bases, with 8 bases between. The CDR3 protein is CASSLGSRTEAFF. The CDR3 coding sequence is TGTGCCAGCAGCTTAGGTTCACGGACTGAAGCTTTCTTT.

The chain is built from TRBV7-2 and TRBJ2-3; no clear D. The CDR3 length is 13 residues. V lost 1 base to trimming and J lost 5 bases, with 7 bases between them. Germline-derived CDR1 and CDR2 are SGHTA and FQGNSA. In DNA form, the CDR3 reads TGTGCCAGCAGCTTAGGGCCGAAAGATACGCAGTATTTT. It is translated as CASSLGPKDTQYF.

Remarks on this clone: Other DNA sequences in the same sample also yield this CDR3. This chain links TRBV7-8 with TRBJ1-1; possible D gene TRBD1, 6 bases. Germline V gene sequence: CDR1 SGHVS, CDR2 FQNEAQ. This CDR3 comprises 14 residues. Trimming took off 1 base at V and 1 base at J, with 7 bases between the two ends. CDR3 amino acids: CASSLGTANTEAFF. CDR3 nucleotide sequence: TGTGCCAGCAGCTTAGGGACAGCGAACACTGAAGCTTTCTTT.

This chain links TRBV4-2 with TRBJ2-2; maybe TRBD1 (6 bases). V was cut by 0 bases and J by 5 bases, with 13 bases left in between. This CDR3 has 16 amino acids. CDR1 is LGHNA and CDR2 is YNFKEQ in the germline V gene. The CDR3 DNA reads as TGTGCCAGCAGCCAAGATATGGGACAAATAACCGGGGAGCTGTTTTTT. Protein: CASSQDMGQITGELFF.

The chain's CDR3 is CASSDTGNTEAFF. The CDR3 DNA sequence: TGTGCCAGTAGTGATACAGGGAACACTGAAGCTTTCTTT. This chain links TRBV19 with TRBJ1-1; D might be TRBD1 (5 bases). The CDR3 is made up of 13 amino acids. In germline, CDR1 is LNHDA, CDR2 SQIVND (reference sequence). Trimming took off 5 bases at V and 1 base at J, with 8 bases between the two ends.

This clone was seen ten or more times. In nucleotides, the CDR3 is TGTGCCAGCAGCTCAATAGCGGGATTACTGGATACGCAGTATTTT. Translated, it gives CASSSIAGLLDTQYF. V usage is TRBV7-2 and J usage is TRBJ2-3; TRBD2 matches at 8 bases. There are 15 residues in the CDR3. The germline V gene has CDR1 SGHTA and CDR2 FQGNSA. Unmatched junction bases numbered 9, after V lost 4 bases and J lost 6 bases. The full variable domain, with the rest looked up from reference TRBV7-2 and TRBJ2-3, is GAGVSQSPSNKVTEKGKDVELRCDPISGHTALYWYRQSLGQGLEFLIYFQGNSAPDKSGLPSDRFSAERTGGSVSTLTIQRTQQEDSAVYLCASSSIAGLLDTQYFGPGTRLTVL.

This clone was seen only a few times. The V call is TRBV30, the J call TRBJ1-2; D may be TRBD1 (6 bases). The ends were cut back, 5 bases at V and 7 bases at J, with 14 bases in the middle. This CDR3 spans 12 amino acids. CDR1 and CDR2 (germline): GTSNPN, SVGIG (reference sequence). As DNA, the CDR3 is TGTGCCTGGTATTCAGGGGCAGGTGGCTACACCTTC. Translating gives CAWYSGAGGYTF. The entire variable domain, with the rest obtained from reference TRBV30 and TRBJ1-2, is as follows: SQTIHQWPATLVQPVGSPLSLECTVEGTSNPNLYWYRQAAGRGLQLLFYSVGIGQISSEVPQNLSASRPQDRQFILSSKKLLLSDSGFYLCAWYSGAGGYTFGSGTRLTVV.